This T cell receptor (beta chain) came from a study of blood T cell repertoires in COVID-19. About the study: From the United States, Italy and Spain came samples of acute and convalescent COVID-19.

This clone was counted once. From germline, CDR1 is WSHSY and CDR2 SAAADI. Unmatched junction bases numbered 9, after V lost 2 bases and J lost 10 bases. The CDR3 extends over 14 amino acids. The protocol was immunoSEQ multiplex PCR, while the TCRdb copy is restricted to in-frame clones and leaves out a portion. Here the sample spans roughly 230,000 clones, roughly 85% being singletons. The receptor was isolated from a woman aged 50 to 65 who had been exposed to COVID-19. What was sequenced was PBMCs or T cells enriched from blood (not recorded which). The rearrangement joins TRBV10-2 to TRBJ2-3, with TRBD2 matching 7 bases. This CDR3 is CASSEAARGVSQYF. The CDR3, as DNA: TGCGCCAGCAGTGAGGCCGCACGGGGGGTATCGCAGTATTTT.